The 13 T cell receptor beta chains reported below all come from one sample, sequenced in a study of Ad26.COV2.S vaccination and SARS-CoV-2 variants (dated by TCRdb to the early 2020s). Preparation of the library involved the immunoSEQ multiplex PCR assay. TCRdb holds this immuneACCESS table with in-frame rearrangements only. Some clones are missing; in checked studies, unresolved V genes explain under half, and the rest has no known cause. This sample is represented by a few hundred thousand clones; approximately 90% of them were singletons. Under 2% of the sample is held by the ten biggest clonotypes. According to the study, the label for this sample's treatment or condition signals: around 19 received Ad26.COV2.S at low or high dose, single or two shots; roughly five received placebo; per-sample allocation not given. For vaccine and placebo recipients, repertoires were sequenced using samples collected on day 63 after the first injection.

Sample: peripheral blood, taken in a trial of Ad26.COV2.S vaccine versus placebo. Receptors were obtained from a person between 18 and 60 years old who received the Ad26.COV2.S COVID-19 vaccine or a placebo.

V usage is TRBV21-1 and J usage is TRBJ1-2; the table gives TRBD1 as D, unverified against the DNA. TRBV21-1 is assigned pseudogene status. The CDR3 runs to 13 residues. The chain's CDR3 is CAGSTGQGRGYTF. The DNA for the CDR3 is TGTGCCGGGTCGACCGGACAGGGACGGGGCTACACCTTC.

V is TRBV19 and J is TRBJ1-1; 7 positions match TRBD1. The germline V gene has CDR1 LNHDA and CDR2 SQIVND (reference sequence). V gave up 5 bases and J gave up 3 bases; unmatched junction bases: 3. The CDR3 runs to 13 residues. DNA for the CDR3: TGTGCCAGTAGTTCTACAGGGGACACTGAAGCTTTCTTT. Protein: CASSSTGDTEAFF.

The V call is TRBV28, the J call TRBJ2-2; TRBD2 is a possible D gene (6 bases). Germline assignment: CDR1 MDHEN and CDR2 SYDVKM. The CDR3 spans 15 residues. V lost 3 bases and J lost 1, with 9 bases in between. This CDR3 reads CASSFQGGNTGELFF. The CDR3 DNA reads TGTGCCAGCAGTTTCCAGGGAGGGAACACCGGGGAGCTGTTTTTT.

The gene calls are TRBV28 and TRBJ1-2; 7 nucleotides align to TRBD1. Germline V gives CDR1 MDHEN, CDR2 SYDVKM. CDR3 length: 14 residues. The V and J ends lost 5 bases and 7 bases, in that order; junction bases with no gene match: 10. The CDR3 sequence: CASSPTDRLRGYTF. As DNA, the CDR3 is TGTGCCAGCAGTCCCACGGACAGGCTTCGTGGCTACACCTTC.

The rearrangement joins TRBV4-1 to TRBJ2-3; no clear D. The CDR3 extends over 19 amino acids. Trimming left V 4 bases short and J 2 bases short, with 25 bases between. Germline loops: CDR1 MGHRA, CDR2 YSYEKL. The DNA of the CDR3 is TGCGCCAGCAGCCGAATCCAAGGCGTATGGGGAACGTCCACAGATACGCAGTATTTT. It encodes CASSRIQGVWGTSTDTQYF.

The chain recombines TRBV27 with TRBJ2-6; no clear D gene. CDR1 is MNHEY and CDR2 is SMNVEV in the germline V gene (reference sequence). Deletions cut 3 bases from V and 4 bases from J, with 7 bases between. This CDR3 contains 14 residues. In nucleotides, the CDR3 is TGTGCCAGCAGTTTGACGGCCGGGGCCAACGTCCTGACTTTC. Residues: CASSLTAGANVLTF. Using reference TRBV27 and TRBJ2-6 for the parts outside the CDR3, the full variable domain is EAQVTQNPRYLITVTGKKLTVTCSQNMNHEYMSWYRQDPGLGLRQIYYSMNVEVTDKGDVPEGYKVSRKEKRNFPLILESPSPNQTSLYFCASSLTAGANVLTFGAGSRLTVL.

The chain is built from TRBV28 and TRBJ1-2; D might be TRBD1 (6 bases). In germline, CDR1 is MDHEN, CDR2 SYDVKM. The ends were cut back, 3 bases at V and 6 bases at J, with 14 bases in the middle. This CDR3 contains 14 residues. CDR3 in DNA: TGTGCCAGCAGTTTGTCCCTCTACAGGGATGGCTACACCTTC. This codes for CASSLSLYRDGYTF.

The chain uses TRBV6-5 and TRBJ2-7, with D maybe TRBD2 (7 bases). V lost 2 bases, J lost 4 bases, and 12 bases lay in between. The CDR3 extends over 14 amino acids. Per the germline V gene, CDR1 is MNHEY and CDR2 is SVGAGI. The CDR3 nucleotides are TGTGCCAGCAGTTACCTCGGGGGGCGATACGAGCAGTACTTC. Amino acid sequence: CASSYLGGRYEQYF.

This clone came up once. This chain's CDR3 is CASSYEAEQFF. DNA for the CDR3: TGTGCCAGCAGTTACGAGGCTGAGCAGTTCTTC. The chain couples TRBV6-2 or TRBV6-3 to TRBJ2-1; D is undetermined. Germline V CDR1 and CDR2: MNHEY, SVGEGT. This CDR3 contains 11 residues. The V end was cut by 2 bases, the J end by 9 bases, with 5 bases between.

The chain joins TRBV5-4 to TRBJ2-1; 7 bases are shared with TRBD1. The V gene's germline CDR1 is SGHNT and CDR2 YYREEE (reference sequence). This CDR3 region has 15 residues. Trimming at V came to 5 bases and at J to 6 bases, leaving 11 bases not matched to a gene. The CDR3 sequence: CASRPGTTGVNEQFF. In DNA form, the CDR3 reads TGTGCCAGCAGACCCGGGACAACAGGGGTCAATGAGCAGTTCTTC.

The chain uses TRBV19 and TRBJ2-3; D is ambiguous. Germline values: CDR1 LNHDA, CDR2 SQIVND (reference sequence). This CDR3 comprises 14 residues. Trimming cost V 10 bases and J 4 bases, with 18 bases left between them. CDR3 amino acids: CATRSNGPADTQYF. CDR3 nucleotide sequence: TGTGCCACCCGGAGCAATGGACCCGCAGATACGCAGTATTTT.

The chain has TRBV6-5 and TRBJ1-1; a weak D match, TRBD1 (5 bases). The V end lost 0 bases, the J end lost 7 bases, and 12 bases lay between the germline ends. Germline CDR1 and CDR2: MNHEY and SVGAGI. The CDR3 loop spans 14 amino acids. This chain's CDR3 is CASSYSPGGIEAFF. In DNA, the CDR3 is TGTGCCAGCAGTTACTCTCCGGGGGGGATTGAAGCTTTCTTT.

A single count supports this clone. The chain recombines TRBV4-1 with TRBJ1-1, with D maybe TRBD1 (6 bases). Germline assignment: CDR1 MGHRA and CDR2 YSYEKL. The CDR3 totals 17 residues. V was shortened by 1 base and J by 1 base, with 16 bases between the two germline ends. DNA of the CDR3: TGCGCCAGCAGCCAAGGGGGGGGCAAAGGTAGGAACACTGAAGCTTTCTTT. It specifies CASSQGGGKGRNTEAFF.